What follows describes a single T cell receptor beta chain. The data derive from a study of blood T cell repertoires in COVID-19. Measured with immunoSEQ multiplex PCR; TCRdb has only the in-frame clones, and not every one. The profile covers 300,000 to 400,000 clones, with approximately 90% appearing a single time and around 1.2% taken by the ten largest. Specimen: PBMCs or T cells enriched from blood (not recorded which). The TCR originated in a woman aged 18-29 years who had recovered from COVID-19.

The CDR3 here is CASSAGPATGELFF. As DNA, the CDR3 is TGTGCCAGCAGCGCCGGCCCAGCGACCGGGGAGCTGTTTTTT. The gene calls are TRBV9 and TRBJ2-2; D remains ambiguous. V gave up 3 bases and J gave up 5 bases, with 11 bases separating them. Per germline, CDR1 SGDLS and CDR2 YYNGEE. The CDR3 totals 14 residues.